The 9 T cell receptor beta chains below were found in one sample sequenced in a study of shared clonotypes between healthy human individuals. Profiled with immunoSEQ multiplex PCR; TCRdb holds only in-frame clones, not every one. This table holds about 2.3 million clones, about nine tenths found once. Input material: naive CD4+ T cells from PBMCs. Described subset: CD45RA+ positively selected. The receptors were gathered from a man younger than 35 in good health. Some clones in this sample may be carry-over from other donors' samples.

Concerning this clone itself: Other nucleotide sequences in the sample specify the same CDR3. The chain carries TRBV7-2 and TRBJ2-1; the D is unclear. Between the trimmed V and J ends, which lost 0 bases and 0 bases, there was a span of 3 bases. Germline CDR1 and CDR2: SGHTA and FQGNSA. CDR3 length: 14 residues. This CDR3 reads CASSLAPSYNEQFF. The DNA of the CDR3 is TGTGCCAGCAGCTTAGCCCCCTCCTACAATGAGCAGTTCTTC.

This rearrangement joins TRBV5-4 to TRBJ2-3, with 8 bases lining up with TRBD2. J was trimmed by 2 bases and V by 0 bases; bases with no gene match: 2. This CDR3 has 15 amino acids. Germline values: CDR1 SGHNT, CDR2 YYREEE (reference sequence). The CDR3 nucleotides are TGTGCCAGCAGCTTGGGACTAGCGTACACAGATACGCAGTATTTT. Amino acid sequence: CASSLGLAYTDTQYF.

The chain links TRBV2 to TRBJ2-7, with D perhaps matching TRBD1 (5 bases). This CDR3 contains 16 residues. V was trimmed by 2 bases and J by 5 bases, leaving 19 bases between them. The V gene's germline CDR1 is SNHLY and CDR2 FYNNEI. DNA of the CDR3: TGTGCCAGCAGTGAAAGGAATCCGGCAGGGCCCCACGAGCAGTACTTC. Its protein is CASSERNPAGPHEQYF.

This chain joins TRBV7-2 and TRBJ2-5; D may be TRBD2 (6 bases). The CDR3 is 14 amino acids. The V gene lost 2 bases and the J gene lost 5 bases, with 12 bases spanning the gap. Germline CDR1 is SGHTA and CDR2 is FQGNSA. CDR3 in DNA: TGTGCCAGCAGCTTATGGGGGGTCGCGGAGACCCAGTACTTC. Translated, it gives CASSLWGVAETQYF.

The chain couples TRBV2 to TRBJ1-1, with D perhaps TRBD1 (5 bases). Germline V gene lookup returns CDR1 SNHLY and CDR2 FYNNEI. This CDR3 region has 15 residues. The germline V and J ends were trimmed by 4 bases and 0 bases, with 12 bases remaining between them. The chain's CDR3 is CASSGAQGMNTEAFF. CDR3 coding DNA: TGTGCCAGCAGTGGAGCCCAGGGTATGAACACTGAAGCTTTCTTT.

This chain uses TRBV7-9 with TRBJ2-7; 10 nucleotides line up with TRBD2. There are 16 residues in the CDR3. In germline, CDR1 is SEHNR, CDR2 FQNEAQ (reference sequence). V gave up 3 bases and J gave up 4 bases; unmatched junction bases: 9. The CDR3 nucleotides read TGTGCCAGCAGCTTCCTAAGCGGGAGGGCTCGGTACGAGCAGTACTTC. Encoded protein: CASSFLSGRARYEQYF.

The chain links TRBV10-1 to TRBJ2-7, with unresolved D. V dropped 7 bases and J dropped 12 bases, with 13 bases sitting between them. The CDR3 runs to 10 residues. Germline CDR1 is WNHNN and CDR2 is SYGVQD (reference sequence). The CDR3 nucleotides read TGCGCCAGCACCCCCGTGGTTGGGTACTTC. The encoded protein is CASTPVVGYF.

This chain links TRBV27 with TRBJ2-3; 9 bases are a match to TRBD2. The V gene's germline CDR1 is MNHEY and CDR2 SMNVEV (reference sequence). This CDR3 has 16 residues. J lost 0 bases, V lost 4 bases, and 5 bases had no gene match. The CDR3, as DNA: TGTGCCAGCAGTTCTAGCGGGATTAGGAGCACAGATACGCAGTATTTT. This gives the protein CASSSSGIRSTDTQYF.

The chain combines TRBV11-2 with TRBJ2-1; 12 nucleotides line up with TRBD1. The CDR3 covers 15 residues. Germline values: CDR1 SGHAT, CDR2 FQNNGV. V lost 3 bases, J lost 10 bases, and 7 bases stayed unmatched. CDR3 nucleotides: TGTGCCAGCAGCTTTCCGGGACAGGGGGCTGGGGAGCAGTTCTTC. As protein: CASSFPGQGAGEQFF.